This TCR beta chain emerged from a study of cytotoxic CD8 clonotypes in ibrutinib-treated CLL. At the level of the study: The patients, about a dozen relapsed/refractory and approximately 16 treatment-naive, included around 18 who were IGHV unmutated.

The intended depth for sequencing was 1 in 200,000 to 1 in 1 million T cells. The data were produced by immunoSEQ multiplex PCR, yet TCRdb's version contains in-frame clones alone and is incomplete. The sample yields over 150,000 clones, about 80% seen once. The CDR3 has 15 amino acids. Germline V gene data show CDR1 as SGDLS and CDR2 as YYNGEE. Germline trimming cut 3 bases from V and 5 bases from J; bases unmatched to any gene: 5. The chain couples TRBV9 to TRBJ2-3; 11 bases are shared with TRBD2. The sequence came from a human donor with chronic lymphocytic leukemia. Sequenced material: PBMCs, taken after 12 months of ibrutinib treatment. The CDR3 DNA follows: TGTGCCAGCAGCGCGACTAGCGGGACTCAAGATACGCAGTATTTT. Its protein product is CASSATSGTQDTQYF.